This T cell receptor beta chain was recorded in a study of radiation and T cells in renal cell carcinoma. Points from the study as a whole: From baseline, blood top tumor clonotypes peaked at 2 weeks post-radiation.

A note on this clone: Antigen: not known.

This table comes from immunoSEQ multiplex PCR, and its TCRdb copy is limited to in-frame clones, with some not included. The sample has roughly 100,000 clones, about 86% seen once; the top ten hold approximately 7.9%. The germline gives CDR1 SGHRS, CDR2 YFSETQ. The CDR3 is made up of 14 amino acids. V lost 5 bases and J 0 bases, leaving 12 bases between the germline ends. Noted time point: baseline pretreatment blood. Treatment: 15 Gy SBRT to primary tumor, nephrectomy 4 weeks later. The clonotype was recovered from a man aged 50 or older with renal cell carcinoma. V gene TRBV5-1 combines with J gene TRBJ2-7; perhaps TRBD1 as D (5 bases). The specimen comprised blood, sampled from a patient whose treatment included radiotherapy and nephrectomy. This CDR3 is CASSPGSPSYEQYF. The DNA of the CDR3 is TGCGCCAGCAGTCCAGGGTCCCCCTCCTACGAGCAGTACTTC.